This T cell receptor beta chain was obtained from a study of blood T cell repertoires in COVID-19. Produced via immunoSEQ multiplex PCR; TCRdb's table is partial and in-frame only. The sample holds roughly 150,000 clones; around four fifths are singletons and the top ten take around 6.2%. Symptom resolution, clearance, or two negative PCRs marked donors in Cohort 3 as recovered. The germline V gene encodes CDR1 SNHLY and CDR2 FYNNEI. This CDR3 contains 15 residues. Trimming pared 4 bases from V and 2 bases from J, leaving 9 bases between. The V and J genes are TRBV2 and TRBJ2-6; no clear D. Sequenced: PBMCs or T cells enriched from blood (not recorded which). This sequence was found in a woman aged 40 to 50 who had recovered from COVID-19. The CDR3 region has the DNA TGTGCCAGCAGTGGGAACAGAGCTGGGGCCAACGTCCTGACTTTC. Translated: CASSGNRAGANVLTF.